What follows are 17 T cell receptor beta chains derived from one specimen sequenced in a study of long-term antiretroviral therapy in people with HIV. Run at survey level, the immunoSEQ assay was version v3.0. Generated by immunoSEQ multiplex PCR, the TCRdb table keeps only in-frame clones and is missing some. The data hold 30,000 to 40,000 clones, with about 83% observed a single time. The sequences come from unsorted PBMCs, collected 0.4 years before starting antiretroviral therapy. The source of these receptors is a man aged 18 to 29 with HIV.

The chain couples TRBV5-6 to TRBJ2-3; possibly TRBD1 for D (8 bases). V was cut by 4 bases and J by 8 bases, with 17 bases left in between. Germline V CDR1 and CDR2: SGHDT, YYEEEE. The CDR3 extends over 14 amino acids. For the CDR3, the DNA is TGTGCCAGCAGCCTTGGACAGGGAGGGGGTACGCAGTATTTT. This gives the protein CASSLGQGGGTQYF.

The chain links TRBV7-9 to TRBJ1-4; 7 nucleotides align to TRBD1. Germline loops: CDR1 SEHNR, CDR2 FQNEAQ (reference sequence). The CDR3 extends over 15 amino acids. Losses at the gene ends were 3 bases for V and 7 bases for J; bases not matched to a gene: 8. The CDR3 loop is CASSLDRRRSEKLFF. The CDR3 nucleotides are TGTGCCAGCAGCTTGGACAGGAGGAGGAGTGAAAAACTGTTTTTT.

DNA for the CDR3: TGCAGTGCAACCGACAGGTCTGAGCAGTACTTC. Translated, it gives CSATDRSEQYF. The chain combines TRBV20-1 with TRBJ2-7; D perhaps matches TRBD1 (6 bases). Germline CDR1 DFQATT, CDR2 SNEGSKA (reference sequence). Trimming stripped 6 bases from V and 7 bases from J, with 13 bases between. This CDR3 has 11 residues.

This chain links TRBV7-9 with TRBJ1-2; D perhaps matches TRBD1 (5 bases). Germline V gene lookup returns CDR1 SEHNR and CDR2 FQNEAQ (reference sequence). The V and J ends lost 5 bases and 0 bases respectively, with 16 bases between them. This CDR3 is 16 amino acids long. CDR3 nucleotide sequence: TGTGCCAGCAGCAGATCCGACAGTTTCTCTAACTATGGCTACACCTTC. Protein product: CASSRSDSFSNYGYTF.

CDR3 in DNA: TGTGCCAGCAGTGACGGCGAAGAATCACCCCTCCACTTT. This gives the protein CASSDGEESPLHF. The V call is TRBV6-4, the J call TRBJ1-6; unclear D gene. The CDR3 length is 13 residues. V lost 2 bases to trimming and J lost 10 bases, with 9 bases between them. Germline CDR1 and CDR2: MRHNA and SNTAGT.

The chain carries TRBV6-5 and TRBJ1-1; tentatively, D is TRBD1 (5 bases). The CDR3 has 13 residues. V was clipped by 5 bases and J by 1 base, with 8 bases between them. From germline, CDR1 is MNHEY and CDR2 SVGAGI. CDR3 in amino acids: CASSTRGNTEAFF. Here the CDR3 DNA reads TGTGCCAGCAGTACGAGGGGGAACACTGAAGCTTTCTTT.

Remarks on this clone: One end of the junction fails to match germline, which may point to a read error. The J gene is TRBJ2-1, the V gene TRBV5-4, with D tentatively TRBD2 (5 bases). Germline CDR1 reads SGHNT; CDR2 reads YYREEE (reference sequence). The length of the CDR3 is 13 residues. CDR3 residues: CASSLQTGNEQFF. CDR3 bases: TGCGCCAGCAGCCTCCAGACGGGGAATGAGCAGTTCTTC.

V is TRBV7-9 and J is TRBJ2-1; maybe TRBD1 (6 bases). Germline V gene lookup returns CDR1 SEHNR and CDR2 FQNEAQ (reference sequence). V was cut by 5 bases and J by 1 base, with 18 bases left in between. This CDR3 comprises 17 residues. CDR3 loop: CASSPSPGTLSYNEQFF. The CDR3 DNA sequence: TGTGCCAGCAGCCCCTCACCCGGGACACTGTCCTACAATGAGCAGTTCTTC.

CDR3: CASSTNRYEQYF. The CDR3 nucleotides are TGTGCCAGCAGCACAAATAGGTACGAGCAGTACTTC. This chain uses TRBV28 with TRBJ2-7; D gene unclear. Germline lookup yields CDR1 MDHEN and CDR2 SYDVKM. This CDR3 is built from 12 residues. The V end was cut by 6 bases, the J end by 4 bases, with 10 bases between.

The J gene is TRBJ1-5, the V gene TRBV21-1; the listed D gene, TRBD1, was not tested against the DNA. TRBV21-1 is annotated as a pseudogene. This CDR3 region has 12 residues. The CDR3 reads CAGLCSNQPQHF. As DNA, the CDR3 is TGTGCCGGCCTTTGTAGCAATCAGCCCCAGCATTTT.

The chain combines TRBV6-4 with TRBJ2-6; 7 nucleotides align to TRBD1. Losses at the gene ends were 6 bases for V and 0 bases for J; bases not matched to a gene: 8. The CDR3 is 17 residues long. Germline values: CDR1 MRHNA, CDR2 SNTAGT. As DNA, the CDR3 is TGTGCCAGCAGCCGGGACAGTGACCTCTCTGGGGCCAACGTCCTGACTTTC. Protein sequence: CASSRDSDLSGANVLTF.

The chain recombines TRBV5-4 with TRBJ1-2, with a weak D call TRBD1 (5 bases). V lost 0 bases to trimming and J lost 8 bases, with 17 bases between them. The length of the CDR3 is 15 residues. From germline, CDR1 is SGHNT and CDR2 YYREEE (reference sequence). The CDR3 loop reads CASSLGQNPFNGYTF. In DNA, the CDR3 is TGTGCCAGCAGCTTGGGACAGAATCCTTTTAACGGCTACACCTTC.

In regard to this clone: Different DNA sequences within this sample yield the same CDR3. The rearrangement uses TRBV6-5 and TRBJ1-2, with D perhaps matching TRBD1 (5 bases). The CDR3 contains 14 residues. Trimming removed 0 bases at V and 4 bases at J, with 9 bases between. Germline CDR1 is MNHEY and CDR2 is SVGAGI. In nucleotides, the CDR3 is TGTGCCAGCAGTTACTCCCGGGACCTCTATGGCTACACCTTC. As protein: CASSYSRDLYGYTF.

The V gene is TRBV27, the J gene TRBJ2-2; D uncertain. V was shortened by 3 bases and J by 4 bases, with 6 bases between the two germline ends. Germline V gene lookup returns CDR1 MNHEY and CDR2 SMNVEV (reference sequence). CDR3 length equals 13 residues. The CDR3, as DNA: TGTGCCAGCAGTTTCTTGGGCACCGGGGAGCTGTTTTTT. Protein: CASSFLGTGELFF.

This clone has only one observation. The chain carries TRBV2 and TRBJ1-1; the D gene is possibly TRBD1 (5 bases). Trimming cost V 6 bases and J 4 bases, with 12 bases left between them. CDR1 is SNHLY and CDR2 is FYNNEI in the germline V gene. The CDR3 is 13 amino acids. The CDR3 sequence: CASSLTESTEAFF. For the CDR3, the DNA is TGTGCCAGCAGCTTGACAGAGAGCACTGAAGCTTTCTTT. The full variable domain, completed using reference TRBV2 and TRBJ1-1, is EPEVTQTPSHQVTQMGQEVILRCVPISNHLYFYWYRQILGQKVEFLVSFYNNEISEKSEIFDDQFSVERPDGSNFTLKIRSTKLEDSAMYFCASSLTESTEAFFGQGTRLTVV.

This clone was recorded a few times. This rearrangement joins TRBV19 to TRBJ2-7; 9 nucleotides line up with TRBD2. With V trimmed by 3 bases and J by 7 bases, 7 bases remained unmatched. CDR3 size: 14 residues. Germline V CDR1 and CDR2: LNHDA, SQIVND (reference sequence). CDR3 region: CASSMKAGGGEQYF. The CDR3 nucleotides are TGTGCCAGTAGTATGAAGGCGGGAGGGGGGGAGCAGTACTTC.

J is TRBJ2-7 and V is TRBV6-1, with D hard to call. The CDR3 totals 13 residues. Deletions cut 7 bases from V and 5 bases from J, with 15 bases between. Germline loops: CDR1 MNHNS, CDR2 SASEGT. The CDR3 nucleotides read TGTGCCAGCAAAAAGGTCTATCGCCACGAGCAGTACTTC. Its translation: CASKKVYRHEQYF.